The 10 T cell receptor beta chains below all came from one sample that was sequenced in a study of blood T cells in healthy people across ages (dated by TCRdb to the mid-2010s). Receptor libraries were prepared by 5' RACE. Sequencing used an Illumina HiSeq 2500. The second PCR ran for roughly 7 to 12 cycles and used a J-beta primer mix along with a sample-barcoded 5' primer. TCRdb reworked the public reads: Q25 trimming with fastp, MiXCR clone assembly, productive beta chains retained. Rows matching on CDR3 protein sequence are summarized as one entry with the most common DNA and genes. Present in this sample are over 1,300,000 distinct CDR3 sequences, approximately 63% of which were seen just once. The ten largest clones add up to 6.7% of the sample. The specimen sequenced was blood. All receptors come from a man aged 18 to 35 in good health.

The V call is TRBV3-1, the J call TRBJ2-1; 8 bases map to TRBD2. The CDR3 contains 11 residues. Germline V gene data show CDR1 as LGHDT and CDR2 as YNNKEL (reference sequence). V lost 8 bases to trimming and J lost 9 bases; unmatched junction nucleotides: 3. CDR3 bases: TGTGCCAGCGACCGGGGGGGTGAGCAGTTCTTC. This translates into CASDRGGEQFF.

The CDR3 DNA follows: TGTGCCAGCAGCTCCAATTATCAGCCCCAGCATTTT. Translated, it gives CASSSNYQPQHF. V usage is TRBV7-8 and J usage is TRBJ1-5, with D uncertain. Germline loops: CDR1 SGHVS, CDR2 FQNEAQ. Between the trimmed V and J ends, which lost 4 bases and 5 bases, there was a span of 6 bases. This CDR3 is 12 amino acids long.

This chain connects TRBV20-1 to TRBJ2-4; 7 nucleotides align to TRBD2. The J call is uncertain, as TRBJ2-7 better fits the DNA end. Germline values: CDR1 DFQATT, CDR2 SNEGSKA (reference sequence). The CDR3 is 14 residues long. DNA of the CDR3: TGCAGTGCTAGCGAGAGAGCGGGATTCTACGAGCAGTACTTC. Translating gives CSASERAGFYEQYF.

This clonotype was counted between two and nine times. The rearrangement joins TRBV7-6 to TRBJ2-1; a weak D match, TRBD2 (5 bases). The CDR3 consists of 15 residues. Trimming cost V 1 base and J 8 bases, with 15 bases left between them. In germline, CDR1 is SGHVS, CDR2 FNYEAQ. The CDR3 region has the DNA TGTGCCAGCAGCTTAGGAAGAGGGAGTTACGATGAGCAGTTCTTC. Its protein is CASSLGRGSYDEQFF.

J is TRBJ2-1 and V is TRBV24-1, with D tentatively TRBD2 (6 bases). Germline V CDR1 and CDR2: KGHDR, SFDVKD. The CDR3 is 14 residues long. Trimming cost V 7 bases and J 0 bases, with 9 bases left between them. The CDR3 DNA reads TGTGCCACCAGGGAGGGAAGCTCCTACAATGAGCAGTTCTTC. Translation gives CATREGSSYNEQFF.

This chain links TRBV7-8 with TRBJ1-2, with D hard to call. From germline, CDR1 is SGHVS and CDR2 FQNEAQ. This CDR3 region has 12 residues. V lost 5 bases, J lost 1 base, and 5 bases lay in between. For the CDR3, the DNA is TGTGCCAGCAGCCCCCATAACTATGGCTACACCTTC. Its protein product is CASSPHNYGYTF.

The chain links TRBV4-1 to TRBJ1-2; maybe TRBD1 (5 bases). The V end lost 0 bases, the J end lost 7 bases, and 18 bases lay between the germline ends. Germline CDR1 reads MGHRA; CDR2 reads YSYEKL. The CDR3 length is 16 residues. The CDR3 reads CASSQDPGANGAGYTF. CDR3 DNA: TGCGCCAGCAGCCAAGATCCCGGGGCGAACGGAGCTGGCTACACCTTC.

This clonotype was detected a few times. This chain links TRBV20-1 with TRBJ2-3, with D unresolved. The CDR3 runs 12 residues. From germline, CDR1 is DFQATT and CDR2 SNEGSKA (reference sequence). V lost 6 bases and J lost 2, with 9 bases in between. The CDR3 region has the DNA TGCAGTGCGTTACATACCACAGATACGCAGTATTTT. It translates to CSALHTTDTQYF.

V gene TRBV25-1 combines with J gene TRBJ2-5, with a tentative D call TRBD2 (5 bases). The CDR3 consists of 15 residues. CDR1 and CDR2 from the germline V gene are MGHDK and SYGVNS. The V gene lost 6 bases and the J gene lost 5 bases, with 19 bases spanning the gap. The CDR3 here is CASRGEDYAPETQYF. CDR3 coding DNA: TGTGCCAGCAGAGGTGAAGACTACGCCCCGGAGACCCAGTACTTC.

J is TRBJ2-1 and V is TRBV7-2; 11 bases match TRBD2. Germline CDR1 reads SGHTA; CDR2 reads FQGNSA. Trimming removed 2 bases from V and 7 bases from J; junction bases left unmatched: 4. The CDR3 loop spans 15 amino acids. The CDR3 reads CASSLSSSGGNEQFF. CDR3 DNA: TGTGCCAGCAGCTTATCGTCTAGCGGGGGGAATGAGCAGTTCTTC.